This T cell receptor (beta chain) comes out of a study of blood T cell repertoires in COVID-19. Study context: COVID-19 samples collected from the United States, Italy and Spain covered acute and convalescent phases. Nucleic acid was either cDNA or gDNA, and it came from T cells, B-cell-depleted T cells, or PBMCs.

Authors' data handling: For nucleated cells, counts were estimated from reference gene primer amplification. Measured with immunoSEQ multiplex PCR; TCRdb has only the in-frame clones, and not every one. The D gene and trimming were derived from the DNA, and the V and J assignments and clone size from that table. The sample has 150,000 to 200,000 clones; more than 80% are singletons. Enrollment of patients from Seattle took place during active infection, with longitudinal follow-up. The receptor's source is a woman aged 40 to 50 with COVID-19, enrolled during active disease. What was sequenced was peripheral blood.

For the CDR3, the DNA is TGTGCCAGTAGTACCGTCTGGACGGGAGGGGTTGGCTACACCTTC. It codes for CASSTVWTGGVGYTF. This chain connects TRBV19 to TRBJ1-2, with D perhaps matching TRBD1 (5 bases). The ends were cut back, 4 bases at V and 7 bases at J, with 19 bases in the middle. Per germline, CDR1 LNHDA and CDR2 SQIVND (reference sequence). The CDR3 is made up of 15 amino acids.